The clone carrying this TCR beta chain was recorded a few times. Antigen unknown. TCRdb's copy holds only in-frame clones and misses some; the assay was immunoSEQ multiplex PCR. The sample includes 100,000 to 150,000 clones, 80% to 95% of them seen just once. These data come from a study of OX40 agonist ivuxolimab in advanced cancers. Study at large: As their treatment, patients were administered ivuxolimab, an agonistic anti-OX40 (CD134) antibody. Of the patients, three showed partial responses, one with hepatocellular carcinoma and two with cutaneous melanoma.

Whole-study findings and limits: CD8+ T cells (on average) carried more expanded clones than CD4+ T cells. There was clonal expansion of CD4+ and CD8+ blood T cells by week 6 at 0.1 to 3.0 mg/kg.

Germline assignment: CDR1 LGHNA and CDR2 YNFKEQ. V was cut by 4 bases and J by 1 base, with 13 bases left in between. This CDR3 contains 16 residues. This chain connects TRBV4-2 to TRBJ2-2; no definite D call. The starting material was CD4+ or CD8+ T cells sorted from blood, obtained in a trial of the OX40 agonist ivuxolimab. This sequence originates from an adult with an advanced solid tumor such as melanoma, head and neck, liver or kidney cancer. CDR3 loop: CASSPKDWMNTGELFF. In DNA form, the CDR3 reads TGTGCCAGCAGCCCGAAAGACTGGATGAACACCGGGGAGCTGTTTTTT.